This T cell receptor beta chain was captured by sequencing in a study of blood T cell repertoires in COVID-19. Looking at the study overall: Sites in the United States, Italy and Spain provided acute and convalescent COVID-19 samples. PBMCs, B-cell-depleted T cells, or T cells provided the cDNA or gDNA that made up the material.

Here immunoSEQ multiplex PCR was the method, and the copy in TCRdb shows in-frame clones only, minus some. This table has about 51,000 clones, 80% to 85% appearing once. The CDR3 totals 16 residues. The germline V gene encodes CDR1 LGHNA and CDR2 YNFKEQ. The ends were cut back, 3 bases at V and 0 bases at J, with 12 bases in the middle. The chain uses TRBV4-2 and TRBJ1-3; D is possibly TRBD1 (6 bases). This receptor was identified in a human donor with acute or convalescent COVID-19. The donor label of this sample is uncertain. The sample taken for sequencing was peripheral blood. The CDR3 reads CASSQSGADSGNTIYF. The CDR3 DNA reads TGTGCCAGCAGCCAGTCAGGGGCCGACTCTGGAAACACCATATATTTT.